What follows are 20 T cell receptor beta chains derived from one specimen sequenced in a study of T cell responses to AZD1222 COVID-19 vaccine. TCRdb's copy holds only in-frame clones and misses some; the assay was immunoSEQ multiplex PCR. Of 95,000 to 150,000 clones detected, about 90% appear once; the ten largest clones hold over 7.5%. The sequencing used peripheral blood, collected 28 days after the second AZD1222 dose. The receptors derive from an adult who received the AZD1222 COVID-19 vaccine.

The gene calls are TRBV6-5 and TRBJ2-7; D call uncertain. Germline lookup yields CDR1 MNHEY and CDR2 SVGAGI. The CDR3 has 16 amino acids. V lost 0 bases, J lost 5 bases, and 17 bases lay in between. The CDR3 protein is CASSYSGPRTAHEQYF. CDR3 nucleotide sequence: TGTGCCAGCAGTTACTCAGGCCCCCGGACGGCCCACGAGCAGTACTTC.

V is TRBV18 and J is TRBJ1-1; D uncertain. V lost 0 bases and J 1 base, leaving 9 bases between the germline ends. This CDR3 is built from 15 residues. Germline CDR1 and CDR2: KGHSH and LQKENI. This CDR3 is CASSPPKGGNTEAFF. The CDR3, as DNA: TGTGCCAGCTCACCACCGAAGGGAGGGAACACTGAAGCTTTCTTT.

The chain employs TRBV28 and TRBJ1-2; 9 bases are a match to TRBD1. Germline-derived CDR1 and CDR2 are MDHEN and SYDVKM. The CDR3 extends over 15 amino acids. The V segment lost 8 bases and the J segment 2 bases; nucleotides outside the gene matches: 9. CDR3 residues: CASLKGTGYNYGYTF. CDR3 nucleotides: TGTGCCAGCCTCAAGGGGACAGGGTACAACTATGGCTACACCTTC.

The gene calls are TRBV24-1 and TRBJ2-3; D is uncertain. There are 13 residues in the CDR3. The V gene's germline CDR1 is KGHDR and CDR2 SFDVKD. The V gene lost 3 bases and the J gene lost 3 bases, with 6 bases spanning the gap. This chain's CDR3 is CATSDPRTDTQYF. In DNA, the CDR3 is TGTGCCACCAGTGATCCCAGGACAGATACGCAGTATTTT.

V usage is TRBV2 and J usage is TRBJ2-3; perhaps TRBD2 as D (6 bases). The ends were cut back, 2 bases at V and 0 bases at J, with 12 bases in the middle. Germline assignment: CDR1 SNHLY and CDR2 FYNNEI. CDR3 length: 16 residues. CDR3 in DNA: TGTGCCAGCAGTGAATTGGAGGGGTCGAGCACAGATACGCAGTATTTT. Encoded protein: CASSELEGSSTDTQYF.

The CDR3 coding sequence is TGTGCCACCAGTAAAGGGCTAGCGGGCGATAGCACAGATACGCAGTATTTT. Its protein is CATSKGLAGDSTDTQYF. The V call is TRBV24-1, the J call TRBJ2-3, with 8 bases identical to TRBD2. Germline CDR1 reads KGHDR; CDR2 reads SFDVKD. The length of the CDR3 is 17 residues. V gave up 6 bases and J gave up 0 bases; unmatched junction bases: 10.

This chain links TRBV29-1 with TRBJ1-4; D possibly corresponds to TRBD1 (5 bases). Per the germline V gene, CDR1 is SQVTM and CDR2 is ANQGSEA. V lost 5 bases, J lost 3 bases, and 13 bases lay in between. This CDR3 region has 14 residues. The CDR3 bases are TGCAGCGTTAGACAGCATGCGTCTAATGAAAAACTGTTTTTT. Its translation is CSVRQHASNEKLFF.

CDR3 DNA: TGCAGCGTTGGGGCAGGGGAGAGTGGCTACACCTTC. It codes for CSVGAGESGYTF. The chain has TRBV29-1 and TRBJ1-2; D is perhaps TRBD1 (6 bases). CDR3 length: 12 residues. The V end lost 4 bases, the J end lost 7 bases, and 13 bases lay between the germline ends. In germline, CDR1 is SQVTM, CDR2 ANQGSEA. Supplemented by reference TRBV29-1 and TRBJ1-2, the full variable domain reads SAVISQKPSRDICQRGTSLTIQCQVDSQVTMMFWYRQQPGQSLTLIATANQGSEATYESGFVIDKFPISRPNLTFSTLTVSNMSPEDSSIYLCSVGAGESGYTFGSGTRLTVV.

The chain combines TRBV15 with TRBJ1-1; no firm D call. CDR1 and CDR2 from the germline V gene are LNHNV and YYDKDF (reference sequence). This CDR3 has 13 residues. V shed 6 bases and J shed 3 bases, with 11 bases lying between them. CDR3 nucleotide sequence: TGTGCCACCAGTCCCTCGGAATACACTGAAGCTTTCTTT. Residues: CATSPSEYTEAFF.

The J gene is TRBJ1-4, the V gene TRBV28, with 9 nucleotides matching TRBD1. The germline gives CDR1 MDHEN, CDR2 SYDVKM. The trim removed 6 bases at V and 6 bases at J, leaving 8 bases unmatched. CDR3 length: 15 residues. The CDR3 coding sequence is TGTGCCAGCAGGGGCGAACAGGGGGCTCATGAAAAACTGTTTTTT. It is translated as CASRGEQGAHEKLFF.

V is TRBV7-2 and J is TRBJ2-3; the D gene is possibly TRBD1 (5 bases). The CDR3 extends over 14 amino acids. Trimming left V 5 bases short and J 2 bases short, with 11 bases between. Germline V gene sequence: CDR1 SGHTA, CDR2 FQGNSA. CDR3 sequence reads: CASSLRQTTDTQYF. DNA for the CDR3: TGTGCCAGCAGCCTCCGACAGACCACAGATACGCAGTATTTT.

The rearrangement uses TRBV4-1 and TRBJ2-2; 7 positions match TRBD2. CDR1 is MGHRA and CDR2 is YSYEKL in the germline V gene. This CDR3 contains 15 residues. Germline trimming cut 0 bases from V and 11 bases from J; bases unmatched to any gene: 9. The CDR3 DNA follows: TGCGCCAGCAGCCAAGAAATCTGGGGGAGGGCTGAGCTGTTTTTT. Amino acid sequence: CASSQEIWGRAELFF.

This chain connects TRBV7-9 to TRBJ1-4, with a tentative D call TRBD1 (5 bases). Trimming removed 1 base at V and 7 bases at J, with 10 bases between. This CDR3 comprises 14 residues. CDR1 SEHNR and CDR2 FQNEAQ come from the germline V gene (reference sequence). The CDR3, as DNA: TGTGCCAGCAGCTTAGACGGGGGAGGTGAAAAACTGTTTTTT. Translating it yields CASSLDGGGEKLFF. Full variable domain (outside the CDR3, taken from reference TRBV7-9 and TRBJ1-4): DTGVSQNPRHKITKRGQNVTFRCDPISEHNRLYWYRQTLGQGPEFLTYFQNEAQLEKSRLLSDRFSAERPKGSFSTLEIQRTEQGDSAMYLCASSLDGGGEKLFFGSGTQLSVL.

The chain combines TRBV6-5 with TRBJ2-3, with D hard to call. The CDR3 is made up of 13 amino acids. V dropped 7 bases and J dropped 0 bases, with 8 bases sitting between them. The germline V gene encodes CDR1 MNHEY and CDR2 SVGAGI. Here the CDR3 reads CASISTSTDTQYF. CDR3 coding DNA: TGTGCCAGCATATCTACTAGCACAGATACGCAGTATTTT.

A remark on this clone: The junction shows a germline mismatch at one end, possibly a read error. The J gene is TRBJ2-2, the V gene TRBV7-7; tentative D call: TRBD1 (6 bases). CDR3 length equals 15 residues. Germline CDR1 is SSHAT and CDR2 is FNYEAQ (reference sequence). In DNA form, the CDR3 reads TGTGCTAGCAGCTTTTTACAGGGTGGGACCGGGGAGCTGTTTTTT. It is translated as CASSFLQGGTGELFF. The variable domain in full, with the rest retrieved from reference TRBV7-7 and TRBJ2-2, is GAGVSQSPRYKVTKRGQDVTLRCDPISSHATLYWYQQALGQGPEFLTYFNYEAQPDKSGLPSDRFSAERPEGSISTLTIQRTEQRDSAMYRCASSFLQGGTGELFFGEGSRLTVL.

This rearrangement joins TRBV14 to TRBJ2-7; D possibly corresponds to TRBD1 (6 bases). V was trimmed by 4 bases and J by 2 bases, leaving 15 bases between them. The CDR3 length is 15 residues. Germline V CDR1 and CDR2: SGHDN, FVKESK. CDR3 sequence (DNA): TGTGCCAGCAGCCCTCGACGAGGGGGTCCCTACGAGCAGTACTTC. Translation gives CASSPRRGGPYEQYF.

CDR3 sequence reads: CASSSQTVPYGYTF. The CDR3 DNA is TGTGCCAGCAGTTCGCAGACAGTCCCCTATGGCTACACCTTC. J is TRBJ1-2 and V is TRBV28, with D possibly matching TRBD1 (5 bases). V was shortened by 4 bases and J by 4 bases, with 13 bases between the two germline ends. Germline values: CDR1 MDHEN, CDR2 SYDVKM. The CDR3 sequence is 14 residues long.

The genes are TRBV2 and TRBJ2-2; unclear D gene. This CDR3 region has 14 residues. Trimming pared 7 bases from V and 2 bases from J, leaving 11 bases between. Germline loops: CDR1 SNHLY, CDR2 FYNNEI. CDR3 sequence reads: CASTMDHNTGELFF. In nucleotides, the CDR3 is TGTGCCAGCACCATGGACCATAACACCGGGGAGCTGTTTTTT.

J is TRBJ1-1 and V is TRBV29-1, with D uncertain. V lost 4 bases, J lost 0 bases, and 15 bases lay in between. This CDR3 contains 15 residues. Germline V gene sequence: CDR1 SQVTM, CDR2 ANQGSEA. In nucleotides, the CDR3 is TGCAGCGTTGTAGTTCGAGGACGGATGAACACTGAAGCTTTCTTT. It yields the protein CSVVVRGRMNTEAFF.

The V gene is TRBV14, the J gene TRBJ1-2, with 12 bases that match TRBD1. The CDR3 length is 16 residues. Germline loops: CDR1 SGHDN, CDR2 FVKESK. V lost 3 bases to trimming and J lost 6 bases; unmatched junction nucleotides: 8. The CDR3 DNA follows: TGTGCCAGCAGCCACATCCCCGGGACAGGGGGCGATGGCTACACCTTC. Translation gives CASSHIPGTGGDGYTF.